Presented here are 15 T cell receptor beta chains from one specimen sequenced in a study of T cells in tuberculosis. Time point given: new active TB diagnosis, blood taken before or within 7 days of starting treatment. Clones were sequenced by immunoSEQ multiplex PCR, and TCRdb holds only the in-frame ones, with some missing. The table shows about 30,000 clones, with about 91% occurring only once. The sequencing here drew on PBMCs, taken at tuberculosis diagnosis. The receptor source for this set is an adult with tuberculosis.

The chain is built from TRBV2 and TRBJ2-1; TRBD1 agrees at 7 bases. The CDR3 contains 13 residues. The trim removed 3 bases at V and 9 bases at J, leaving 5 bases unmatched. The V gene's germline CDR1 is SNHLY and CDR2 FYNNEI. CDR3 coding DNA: TGTGCCAGCAGTGAGAGACCAGGGGGTGAGCAGTTCTTC. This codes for CASSERPGGEQFF.

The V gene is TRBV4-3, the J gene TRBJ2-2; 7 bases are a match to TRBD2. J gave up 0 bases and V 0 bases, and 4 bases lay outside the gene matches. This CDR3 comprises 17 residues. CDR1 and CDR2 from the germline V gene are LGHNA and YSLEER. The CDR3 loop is CASSQDWRGTNTGELFF. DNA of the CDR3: TGCGCCAGCAGCCAAGACTGGCGGGGGACGAACACCGGGGAGCTGTTTTTT.

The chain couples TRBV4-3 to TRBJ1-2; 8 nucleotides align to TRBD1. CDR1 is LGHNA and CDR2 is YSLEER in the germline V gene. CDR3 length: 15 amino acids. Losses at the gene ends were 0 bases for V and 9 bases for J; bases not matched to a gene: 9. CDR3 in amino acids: CASSQEGTGRKRYTF. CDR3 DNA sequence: TGCGCCAGCAGCCAAGAAGGGACAGGACGAAAGCGCTACACCTTC.

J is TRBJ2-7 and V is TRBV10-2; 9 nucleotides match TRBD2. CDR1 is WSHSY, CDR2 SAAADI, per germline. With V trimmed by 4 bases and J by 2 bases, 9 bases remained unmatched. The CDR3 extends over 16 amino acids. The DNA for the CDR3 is TGCGCCAGCAGTGGTCGACTAGCGGACACCCCCTACGAGCAGTACTTC. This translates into CASSGRLADTPYEQYF.

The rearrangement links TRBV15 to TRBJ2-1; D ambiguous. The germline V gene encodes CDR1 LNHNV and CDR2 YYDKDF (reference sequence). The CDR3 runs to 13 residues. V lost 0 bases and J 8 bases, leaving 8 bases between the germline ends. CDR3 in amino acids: CATSREPPDEQFF. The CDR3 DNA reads TGTGCCACCAGCAGAGAACCACCGGATGAGCAGTTCTTC. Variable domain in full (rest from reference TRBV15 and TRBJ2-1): DAMVIQNPRYQVTQFGKPVTLSCSQTLNHNVMYWYQQKSSQAPKLLFHYYDKDFNNEADTPDNFQSRRPNTSFCFLDIRSPGLGDTAMYLCATSREPPDEQFFGPGTRLTVL.

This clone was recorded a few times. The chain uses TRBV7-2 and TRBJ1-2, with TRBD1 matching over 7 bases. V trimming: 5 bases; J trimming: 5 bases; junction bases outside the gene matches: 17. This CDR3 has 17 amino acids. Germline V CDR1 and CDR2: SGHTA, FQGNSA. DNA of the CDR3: TGTGCCAGCAGCCCGAGCGGGAGGGGGCCAGGGTTTTATGGCTACACCTTC. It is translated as CASSPSGRGPGFYGYTF.

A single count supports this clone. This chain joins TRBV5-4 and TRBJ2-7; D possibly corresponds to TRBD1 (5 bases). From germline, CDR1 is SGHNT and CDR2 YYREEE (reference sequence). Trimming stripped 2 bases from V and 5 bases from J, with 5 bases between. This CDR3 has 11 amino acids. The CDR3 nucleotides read TGTGCCAGCAGCTTCAGGGACGAGCAGTACTTC. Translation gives CASSFRDEQYF.

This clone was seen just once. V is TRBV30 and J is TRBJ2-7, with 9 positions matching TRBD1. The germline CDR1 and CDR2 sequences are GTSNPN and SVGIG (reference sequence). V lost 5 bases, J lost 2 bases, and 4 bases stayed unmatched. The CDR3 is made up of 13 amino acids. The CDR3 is CAWAGQGAYEQYF. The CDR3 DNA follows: TGTGCCTGGGCGGGACAGGGCGCCTACGAGCAGTACTTC.

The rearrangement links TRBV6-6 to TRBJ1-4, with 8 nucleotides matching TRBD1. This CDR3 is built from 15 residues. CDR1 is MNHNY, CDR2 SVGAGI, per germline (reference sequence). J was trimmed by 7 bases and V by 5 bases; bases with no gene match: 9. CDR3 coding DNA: TGTGCCAGCAGTAAGCAGGGGGCACGGGGTGAAAAACTGTTTTTT. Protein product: CASSKQGARGEKLFF.

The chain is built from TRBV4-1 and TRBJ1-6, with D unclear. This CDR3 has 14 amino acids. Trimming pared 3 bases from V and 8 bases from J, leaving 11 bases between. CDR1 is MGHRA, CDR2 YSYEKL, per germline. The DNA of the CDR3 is TGCGCCAGCAGCCAGCGGGCAGCGGATTCACCCCTCCACTTT. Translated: CASSQRAADSPLHF.

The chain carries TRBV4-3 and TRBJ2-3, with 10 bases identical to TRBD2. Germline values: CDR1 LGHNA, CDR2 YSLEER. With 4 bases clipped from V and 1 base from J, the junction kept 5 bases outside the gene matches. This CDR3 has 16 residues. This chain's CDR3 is CASSLAGGYGTDTQYF. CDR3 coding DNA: TGCGCCAGCAGCCTAGCGGGGGGATATGGCACAGATACGCAGTATTTT.

The CDR3 DNA sequence: TGTGCCAGCAGCTTGGGGCGGGACTACGAGCAGTACTTC. Protein sequence: CASSLGRDYEQYF. This rearrangement joins TRBV5-6 to TRBJ2-7; tentative D call: TRBD2 (6 bases). Trimming took off 0 bases at V and 3 bases at J, with 7 bases between the two ends. This CDR3 has 13 residues. In germline, CDR1 is SGHDT, CDR2 YYEEEE. Complete variable domain (other parts from reference TRBV5-6 and TRBJ2-7): DAGVTQSPTHLIKTRGQQVTLRCSPKSGHDTVSWYQQALGQGPQFIFQYYEEEERQRGNFPDRFSGHQFPNYSSELNVNALLLGDSALYLCASSLGRDYEQYFGPGTRLTVT.

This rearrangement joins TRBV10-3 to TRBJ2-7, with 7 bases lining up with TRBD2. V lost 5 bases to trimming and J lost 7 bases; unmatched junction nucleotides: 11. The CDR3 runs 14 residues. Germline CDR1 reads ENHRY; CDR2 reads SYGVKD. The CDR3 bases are TGTGCCATCAGTTTTTCGGGGGGTCGGGGTGAGCAGTACTTC. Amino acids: CAISFSGGRGEQYF.

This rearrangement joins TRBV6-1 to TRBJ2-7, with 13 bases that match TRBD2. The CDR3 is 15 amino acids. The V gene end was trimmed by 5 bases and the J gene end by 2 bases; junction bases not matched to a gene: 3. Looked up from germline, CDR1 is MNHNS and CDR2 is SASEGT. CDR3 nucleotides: TGTGCCAGCAGTCCCGGACTAGCGGGGGCCTACGAGCAGTACGTC. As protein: CASSPGLAGAYEQYV.

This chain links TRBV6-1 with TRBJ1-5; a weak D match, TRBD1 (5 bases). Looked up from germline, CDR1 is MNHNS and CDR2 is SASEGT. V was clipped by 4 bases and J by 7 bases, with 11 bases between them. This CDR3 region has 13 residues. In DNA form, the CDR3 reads TGTGCCAGCAGTGGGGGGGGAAACCAGCCCCAGCATTTT. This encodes CASSGGGNQPQHF.